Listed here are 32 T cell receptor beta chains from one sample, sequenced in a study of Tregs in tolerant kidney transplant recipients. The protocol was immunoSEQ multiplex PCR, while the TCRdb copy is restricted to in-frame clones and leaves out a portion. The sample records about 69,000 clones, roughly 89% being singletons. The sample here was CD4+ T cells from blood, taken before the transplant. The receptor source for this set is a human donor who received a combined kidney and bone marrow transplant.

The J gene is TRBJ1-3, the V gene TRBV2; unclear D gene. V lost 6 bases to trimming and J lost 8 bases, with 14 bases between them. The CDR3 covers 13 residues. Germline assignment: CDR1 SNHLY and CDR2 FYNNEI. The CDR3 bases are TGTGCCAGCAGCAATTACGGGGAATACACCATATATTTT. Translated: CASSNYGEYTIYF.

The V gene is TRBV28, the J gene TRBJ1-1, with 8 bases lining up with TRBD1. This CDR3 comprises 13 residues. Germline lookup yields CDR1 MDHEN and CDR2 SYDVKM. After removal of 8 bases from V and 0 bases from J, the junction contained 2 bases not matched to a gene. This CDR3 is CASGGQVNTEAFF. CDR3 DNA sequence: TGTGCCAGCGGGGGACAGGTGAACACTGAAGCTTTCTTT.

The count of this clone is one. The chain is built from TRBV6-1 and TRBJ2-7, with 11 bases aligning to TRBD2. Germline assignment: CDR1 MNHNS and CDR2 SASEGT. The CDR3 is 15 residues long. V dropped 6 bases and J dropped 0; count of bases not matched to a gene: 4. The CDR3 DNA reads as TGTGCCAGCAGGCTTACTAGCGGGAGCTCCTACGAGCAGTACTTC. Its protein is CASRLTSGSSYEQYF.

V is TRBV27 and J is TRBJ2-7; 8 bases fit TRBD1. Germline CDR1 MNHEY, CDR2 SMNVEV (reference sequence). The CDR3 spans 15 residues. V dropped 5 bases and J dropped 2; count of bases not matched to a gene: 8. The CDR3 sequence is CASSIGQGQTYEQYF. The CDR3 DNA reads TGTGCCAGCAGTATCGGACAGGGCCAGACCTACGAGCAGTACTTC.

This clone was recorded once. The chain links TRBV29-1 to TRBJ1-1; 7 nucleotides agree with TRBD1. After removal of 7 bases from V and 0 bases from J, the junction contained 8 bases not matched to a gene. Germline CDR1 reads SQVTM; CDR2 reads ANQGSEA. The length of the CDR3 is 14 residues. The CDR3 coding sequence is TGCAGCGCCCGGGACAGCCACATGAACACTGAAGCTTTCTTT. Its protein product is CSARDSHMNTEAFF.

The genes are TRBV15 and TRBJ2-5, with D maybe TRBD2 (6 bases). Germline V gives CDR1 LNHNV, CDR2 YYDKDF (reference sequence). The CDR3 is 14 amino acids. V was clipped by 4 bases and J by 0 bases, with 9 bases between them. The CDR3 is CATSKGLHQETQYF. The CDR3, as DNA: TGTGCCACCAGCAAGGGACTGCACCAAGAGACCCAGTACTTC. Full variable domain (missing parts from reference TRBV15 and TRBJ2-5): DAMVIQNPRYQVTQFGKPVTLSCSQTLNHNVMYWYQQKSSQAPKLLFHYYDKDFNNEADTPDNFQSRRPNTSFCFLDIRSPGLGDTAMYLCATSKGLHQETQYFGPGTRLLVL.

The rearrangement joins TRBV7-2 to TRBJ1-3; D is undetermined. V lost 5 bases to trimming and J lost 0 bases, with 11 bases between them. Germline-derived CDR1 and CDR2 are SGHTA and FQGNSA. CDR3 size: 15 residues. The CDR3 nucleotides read TGTGCCAGCAGCCCCCGCGGATTCTCTGGAAACACCATATATTTT. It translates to CASSPRGFSGNTIYF. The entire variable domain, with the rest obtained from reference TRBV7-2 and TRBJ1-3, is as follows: GAGVSQSPSNKVTEKGKDVELRCDPISGHTALYWYRQSLGQGLEFLIYFQGNSAPDKSGLPSDRFSAERTGGSVSTLTIQRTQQEDSAVYLCASSPRGFSGNTIYFGEGSWLTVV.

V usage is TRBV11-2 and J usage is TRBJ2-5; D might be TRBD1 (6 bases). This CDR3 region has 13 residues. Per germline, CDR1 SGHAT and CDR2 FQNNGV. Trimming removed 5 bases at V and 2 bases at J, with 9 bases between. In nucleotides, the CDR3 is TGTGCCAGCAGCGGAGGACAGCAAGAGACCCAGTACTTC. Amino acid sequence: CASSGGQQETQYF.

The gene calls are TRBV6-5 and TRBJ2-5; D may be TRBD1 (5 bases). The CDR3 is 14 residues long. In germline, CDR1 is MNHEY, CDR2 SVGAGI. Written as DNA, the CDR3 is TGTGTTACAGGACAACTCGAAGCCCAAGAGACCCAGTACTTC. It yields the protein CVTGQLEAQETQYF.

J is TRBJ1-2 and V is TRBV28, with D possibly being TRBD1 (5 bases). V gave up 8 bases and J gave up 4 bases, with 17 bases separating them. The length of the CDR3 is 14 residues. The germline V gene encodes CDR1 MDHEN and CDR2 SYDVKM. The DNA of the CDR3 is TGTGCCAGCGGGGCCCTAGGGGCATTCTATGGCTACACCTTC. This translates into CASGALGAFYGYTF.

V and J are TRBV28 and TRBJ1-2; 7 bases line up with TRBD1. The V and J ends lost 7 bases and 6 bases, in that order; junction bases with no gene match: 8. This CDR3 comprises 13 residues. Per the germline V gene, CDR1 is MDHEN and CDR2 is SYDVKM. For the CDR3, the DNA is TGTGCCAGCATAAGGGGGCGCCAAGATGGCTACACCTTC. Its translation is CASIRGRQDGYTF.

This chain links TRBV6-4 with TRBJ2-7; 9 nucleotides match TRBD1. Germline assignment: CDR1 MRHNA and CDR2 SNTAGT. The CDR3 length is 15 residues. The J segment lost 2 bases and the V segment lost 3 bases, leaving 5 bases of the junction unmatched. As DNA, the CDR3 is TGTGCCAGCAGTGATTGGGGACAGGGTGCCTACGAGCAGTACTTC. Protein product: CASSDWGQGAYEQYF.

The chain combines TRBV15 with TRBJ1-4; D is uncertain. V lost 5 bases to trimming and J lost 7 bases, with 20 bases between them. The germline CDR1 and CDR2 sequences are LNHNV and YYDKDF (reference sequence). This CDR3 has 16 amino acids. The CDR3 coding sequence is TGTGCCACCAGCTACCCGAGGGAGGGAGCGAGTGAAAAACTGTTTTTT. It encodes CATSYPREGASEKLFF.

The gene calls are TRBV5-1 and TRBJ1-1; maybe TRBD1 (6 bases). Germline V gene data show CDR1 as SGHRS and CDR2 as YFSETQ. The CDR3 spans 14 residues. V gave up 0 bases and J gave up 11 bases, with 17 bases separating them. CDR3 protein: CASSLGGTRDEAFF. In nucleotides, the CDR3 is TGCGCCAGCAGCTTGGGAGGGACAAGGGATGAGGCTTTCTTT.

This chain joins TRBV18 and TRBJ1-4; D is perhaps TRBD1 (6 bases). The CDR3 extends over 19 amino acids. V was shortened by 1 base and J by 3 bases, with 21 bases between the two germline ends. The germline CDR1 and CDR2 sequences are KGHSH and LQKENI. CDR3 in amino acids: CASSPRNRVGSYPNEKLFF. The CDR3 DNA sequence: TGTGCCAGCTCACCACGGAACAGGGTCGGATCGTATCCTAATGAAAAACTGTTTTTT.

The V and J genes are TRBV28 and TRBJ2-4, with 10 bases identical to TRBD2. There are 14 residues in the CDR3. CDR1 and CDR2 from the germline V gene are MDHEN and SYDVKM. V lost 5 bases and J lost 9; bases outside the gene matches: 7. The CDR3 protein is CASSLLAGAVIQYF. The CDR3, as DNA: TGTGCCAGCAGTCTCCTAGCGGGAGCTGTCATTCAGTACTTC.

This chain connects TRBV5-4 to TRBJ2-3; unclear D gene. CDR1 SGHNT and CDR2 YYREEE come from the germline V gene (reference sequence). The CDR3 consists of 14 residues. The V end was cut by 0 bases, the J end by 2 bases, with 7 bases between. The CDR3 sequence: CASSLALSTDTQYF. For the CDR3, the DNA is TGTGCCAGCAGCTTGGCACTGTCCACAGATACGCAGTATTTT.

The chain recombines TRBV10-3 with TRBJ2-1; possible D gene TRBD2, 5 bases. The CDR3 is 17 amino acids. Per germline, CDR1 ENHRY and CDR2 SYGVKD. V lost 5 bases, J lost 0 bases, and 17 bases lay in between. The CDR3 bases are TGTGCCATCAGTTTTGGTAGCGCCGCAATCTCCTACAATGAGCAGTTCTTC. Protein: CAISFGSAAISYNEQFF.

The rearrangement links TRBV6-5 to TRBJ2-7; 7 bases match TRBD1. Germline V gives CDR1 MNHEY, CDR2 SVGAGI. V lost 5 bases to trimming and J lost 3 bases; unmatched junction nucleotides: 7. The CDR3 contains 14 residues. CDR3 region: CASSPRQGNYEQYF. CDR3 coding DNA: TGTGCCAGCAGTCCCCGACAGGGAAACTACGAGCAGTACTTC.

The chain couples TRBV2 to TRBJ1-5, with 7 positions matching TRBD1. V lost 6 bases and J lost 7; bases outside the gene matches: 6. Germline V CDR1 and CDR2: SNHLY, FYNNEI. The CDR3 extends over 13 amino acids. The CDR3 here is CASSADRVQPQHF. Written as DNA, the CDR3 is TGTGCCAGCAGCGCAGACAGGGTACAGCCCCAGCATTTT. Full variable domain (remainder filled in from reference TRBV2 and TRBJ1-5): EPEVTQTPSHQVTQMGQEVILRCVPISNHLYFYWYRQILGQKVEFLVSFYNNEISEKSEIFDDQFSVERPDGSNFTLKIRSTKLEDSAMYFCASSADRVQPQHFGDGTRLSIL.

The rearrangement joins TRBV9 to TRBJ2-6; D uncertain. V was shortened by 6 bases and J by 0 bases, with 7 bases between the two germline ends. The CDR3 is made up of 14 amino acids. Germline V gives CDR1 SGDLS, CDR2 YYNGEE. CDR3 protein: CASTLRSGANVLTF. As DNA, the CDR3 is TGTGCCAGCACTCTCCGCTCTGGGGCCAACGTCCTGACTTTC. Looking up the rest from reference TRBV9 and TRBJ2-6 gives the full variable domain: DSGVTQTPKHLITATGQRVTLRCSPRSGDLSVYWYQQSLDQGLQFLIQYYNGEERAKGNILERFSAQQFPDLHSELNLSSLELGDSALYFCASTLRSGANVLTFGAGSRLTVL.

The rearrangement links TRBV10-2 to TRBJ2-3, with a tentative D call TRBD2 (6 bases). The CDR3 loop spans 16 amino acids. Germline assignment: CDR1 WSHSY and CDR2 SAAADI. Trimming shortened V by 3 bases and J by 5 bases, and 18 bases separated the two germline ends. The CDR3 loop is CASSDGVNGRQDTQYF. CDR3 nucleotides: TGCGCCAGCAGTGATGGGGTTAACGGGAGACAAGATACGCAGTATTTT.

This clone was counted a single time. The CDR3 sequence: CASSIGGGSSYEQYF. The CDR3 DNA follows: TGTGCCAGTAGTATCGGCGGGGGGAGCTCCTACGAGCAGTACTTC. The chain uses TRBV19 and TRBJ2-7, with 8 nucleotides matching TRBD2. Unmatched junction bases numbered 4, after V lost 3 bases and J lost 0 bases. The CDR3 length is 15 residues. Germline V gene data show CDR1 as LNHDA and CDR2 as SQIVND (reference sequence).

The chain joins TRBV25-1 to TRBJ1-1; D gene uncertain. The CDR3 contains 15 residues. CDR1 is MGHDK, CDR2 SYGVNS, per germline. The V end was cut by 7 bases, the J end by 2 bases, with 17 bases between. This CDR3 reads CASTPMTLGNTEAFF. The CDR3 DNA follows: TGTGCCAGCACGCCAATGACACTTGGAAACACTGAAGCTTTCTTT.

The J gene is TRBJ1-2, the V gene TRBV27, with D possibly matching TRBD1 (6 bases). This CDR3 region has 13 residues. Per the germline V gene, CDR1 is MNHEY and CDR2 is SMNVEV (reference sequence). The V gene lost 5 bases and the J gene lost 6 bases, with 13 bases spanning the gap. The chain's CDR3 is CASSLRGFDGYTF. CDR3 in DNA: TGTGCCAGCAGTCTAAGGGGGTTCGATGGCTACACCTTC.

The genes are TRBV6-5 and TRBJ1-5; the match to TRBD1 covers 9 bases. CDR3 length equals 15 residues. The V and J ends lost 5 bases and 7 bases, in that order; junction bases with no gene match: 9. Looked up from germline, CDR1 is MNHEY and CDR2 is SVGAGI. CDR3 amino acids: CASSIQGAREQPQHF. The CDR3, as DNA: TGTGCCAGCAGTATACAGGGGGCGCGGGAACAGCCCCAGCATTTT.

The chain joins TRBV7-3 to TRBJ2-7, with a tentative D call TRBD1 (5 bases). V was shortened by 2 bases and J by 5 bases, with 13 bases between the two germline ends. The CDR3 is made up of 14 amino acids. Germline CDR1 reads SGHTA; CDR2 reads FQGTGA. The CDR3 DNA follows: TGTGCCAGCAGCTTATCTTCCCAGGGAAACGAGCAGTACTTC. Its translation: CASSLSSQGNEQYF.

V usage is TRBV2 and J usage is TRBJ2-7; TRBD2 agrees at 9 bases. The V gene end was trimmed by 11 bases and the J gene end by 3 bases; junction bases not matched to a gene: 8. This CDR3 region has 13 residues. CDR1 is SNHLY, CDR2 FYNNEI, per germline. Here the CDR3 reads CAGQREALYEQYF. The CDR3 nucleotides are TGTGCCGGGCAGCGGGAGGCACTCTACGAGCAGTACTTC.

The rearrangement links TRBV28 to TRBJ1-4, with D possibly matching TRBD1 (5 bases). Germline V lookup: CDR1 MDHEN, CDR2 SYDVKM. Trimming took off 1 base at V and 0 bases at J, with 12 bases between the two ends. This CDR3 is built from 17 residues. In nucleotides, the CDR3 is TGTGCCAGCAGTTTATATGAAGGGGAAACAACTAATGAAAAACTGTTTTTT. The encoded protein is CASSLYEGETTNEKLFF.

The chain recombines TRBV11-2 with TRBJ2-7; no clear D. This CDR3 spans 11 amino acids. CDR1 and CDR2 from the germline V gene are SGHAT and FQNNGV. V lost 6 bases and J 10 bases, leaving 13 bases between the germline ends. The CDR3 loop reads CASSVSVVQYF. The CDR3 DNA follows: TGTGCCAGCAGTGTTAGTGTAGTCCAGTACTTC.

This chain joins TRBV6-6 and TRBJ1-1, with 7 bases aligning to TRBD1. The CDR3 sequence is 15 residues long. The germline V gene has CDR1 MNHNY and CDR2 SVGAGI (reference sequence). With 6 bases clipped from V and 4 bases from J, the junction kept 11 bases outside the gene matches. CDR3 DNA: TGTGCCAGCAGACCTCCGGGACAGAAACCCACTGAAGCTTTCTTT. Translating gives CASRPPGQKPTEAFF.

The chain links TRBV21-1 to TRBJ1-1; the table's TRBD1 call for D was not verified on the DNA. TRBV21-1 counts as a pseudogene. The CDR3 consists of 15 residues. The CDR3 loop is CATQALAQGAGEAFF. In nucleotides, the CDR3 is TGTGCCACCCAAGCATTAGCCCAGGGGGCTGGTGAAGCTTTCTTT.